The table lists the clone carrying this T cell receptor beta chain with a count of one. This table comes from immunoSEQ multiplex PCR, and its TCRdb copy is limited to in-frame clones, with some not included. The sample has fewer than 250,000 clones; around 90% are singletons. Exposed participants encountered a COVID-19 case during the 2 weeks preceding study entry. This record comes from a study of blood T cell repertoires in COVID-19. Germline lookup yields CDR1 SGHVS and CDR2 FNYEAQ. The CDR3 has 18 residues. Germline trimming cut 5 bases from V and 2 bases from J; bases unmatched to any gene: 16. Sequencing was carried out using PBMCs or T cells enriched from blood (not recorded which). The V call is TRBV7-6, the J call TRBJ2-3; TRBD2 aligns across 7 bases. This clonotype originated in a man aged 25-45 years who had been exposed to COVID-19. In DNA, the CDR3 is TGTGCCAGCAGCCACCGGGGGGAAAAAGCCTCTACCACAGATACGCAGTATTTT. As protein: CASSHRGEKASTTDTQYF.